The clone carrying this T cell receptor (beta chain) was recorded at least ten times. Its antigen is unknown. The CDR3 has 16 amino acids. The germline V gene encodes CDR1 DFQATT and CDR2 SNEGSKA (reference sequence). V dropped 0 bases and J dropped 7; count of bases not matched to a gene: 11. The data are from a study of breast tumors, draining lymph nodes, adjacent tissues. Findings and limits, study-wide: Tumor TCR diversity was below lymph nodes but above nontumor tissue. Tumor T cell lymph node origin was a supported hypothesis, not proven. Luminal-like breast cancer showed significantly higher tumor–nontumor repertoire similarity than basal-like.

The lymph nodes were axillary draining lymph nodes from breast cancer patients. TCRdb independently ran MiXCR on the multiplex PCR reads; one entry per CDR3 protein. The sample has approximately 90,000 distinct CDR3 sequences; over 25% are singletons. The sequenced material came from axillary lymph node tissue. The source is a female donor with breast cancer. Some clones in this sample may be carry-over from other donors' samples. This sequence joins TRBV20-1 and TRBJ2-1, with TRBD2 identical over 8 bases. CDR3 sequence reads: CSARDVSSGRGNEQFF. The CDR3 nucleotides are TGCAGTGCTAGAGATGTCTCCAGCGGGAGAGGGAATGAGCAGTTCTTC.